Reported below is one TCR beta chain. Its specificity is not known. The source of the sample is a study of PD-L1 blockade in urothelial cancer. Whole-study context: Enrolled patients had been treated previously with 0 to 3 chemotherapy regimens. When blood samples were assessed, the median T cell count was 141,255.

Assay: immunoSEQ multiplex PCR; the TCRdb copy retains only in-frame clones and omits some. The sample holds roughly 40,000 clones; approximately 91% are singletons and the top ten take about 25%. Time point denoted: pretreatment peripheral blood. Study conclusions and caveats: Durable-benefit patients showed greater tumor-associated blood clone expansion at 3 weeks.

This TCR came from a donor at least 40 years old with urothelial cancer. Sample: PBMCs, taken around atezolizumab (anti-PD-L1) treatment.

In nucleotides, the CDR3 is TGCGCCAGCAGTCAAGGACAGGGGGGCCCTGGCTATGGCTACACCTTC. Amino acid sequence: CASSQGQGGPGYGYTF. The chain combines TRBV23-1 with TRBJ1-2, with 10 positions matching TRBD1. TRBV23-1 is marked as an open reading frame, function uncertain. This CDR3 has 16 amino acids. Germline trimming cut 2 bases from V and 4 bases from J; bases unmatched to any gene: 7.